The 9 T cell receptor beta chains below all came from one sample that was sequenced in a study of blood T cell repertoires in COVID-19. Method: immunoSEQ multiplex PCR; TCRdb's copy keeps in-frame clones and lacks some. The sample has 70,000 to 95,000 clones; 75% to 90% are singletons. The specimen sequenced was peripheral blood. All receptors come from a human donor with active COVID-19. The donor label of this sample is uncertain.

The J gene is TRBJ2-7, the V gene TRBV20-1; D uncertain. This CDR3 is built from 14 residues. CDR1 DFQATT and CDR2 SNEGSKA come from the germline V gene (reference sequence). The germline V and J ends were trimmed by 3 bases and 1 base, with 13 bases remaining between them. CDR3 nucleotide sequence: TGCAGTGCTAGTTACGCCAGGATGTCCTACGAGCAGTACTTC. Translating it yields CSASYARMSYEQYF.

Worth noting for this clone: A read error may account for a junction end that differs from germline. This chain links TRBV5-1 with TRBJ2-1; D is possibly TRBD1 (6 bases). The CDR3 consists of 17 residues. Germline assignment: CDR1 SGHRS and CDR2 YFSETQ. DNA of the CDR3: TGCGCCAGCAGCTTGAACTTCCGGGACACCGGAGCCAATGAGCAGCTCTTC. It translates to CASSLNFRDTGANEQLF.

The CDR3 here is CASSLTGFEQYF. The CDR3 nucleotides are TGTGCCAGCAGCCTCACAGGGTTCGAGCAGTACTTC. The genes are TRBV5-4 and TRBJ2-7, with D maybe TRBD1 (6 bases). Trimming left V 4 bases short and J 6 bases short, with 11 bases between. Looked up from germline, CDR1 is SGHNT and CDR2 is YYREEE (reference sequence). CDR3 length: 12 residues.

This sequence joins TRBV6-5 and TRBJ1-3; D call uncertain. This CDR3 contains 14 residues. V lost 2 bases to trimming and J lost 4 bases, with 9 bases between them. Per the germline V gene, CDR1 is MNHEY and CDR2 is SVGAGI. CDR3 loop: CASSYEASGNTIYF. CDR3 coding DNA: TGTGCCAGCAGTTACGAGGCGAGCGGAAACACCATATATTTT.

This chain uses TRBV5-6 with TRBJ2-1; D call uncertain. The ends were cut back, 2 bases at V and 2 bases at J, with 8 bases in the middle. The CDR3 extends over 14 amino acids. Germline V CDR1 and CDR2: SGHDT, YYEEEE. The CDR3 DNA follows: TGTGCCAGCAGCTTAACAGAAACCTACAATGAGCAGTTCTTC. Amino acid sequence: CASSLTETYNEQFF.

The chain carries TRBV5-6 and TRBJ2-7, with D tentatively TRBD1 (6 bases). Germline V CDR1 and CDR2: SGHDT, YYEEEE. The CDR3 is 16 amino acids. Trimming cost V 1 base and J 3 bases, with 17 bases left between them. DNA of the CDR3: TGTGCCAGCAGCTTGCTCCAGGGGAATTTTATCTACGAGCAGTACTTC. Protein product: CASSLLQGNFIYEQYF.

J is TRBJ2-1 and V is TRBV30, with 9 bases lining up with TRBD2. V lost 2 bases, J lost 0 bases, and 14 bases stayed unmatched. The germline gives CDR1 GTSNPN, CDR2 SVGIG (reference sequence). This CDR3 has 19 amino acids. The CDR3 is CAWSSSWVAGASSYNEQFF. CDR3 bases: TGTGCCTGGAGTTCCTCTTGGGTAGCGGGGGCCTCCTCCTACAATGAGCAGTTCTTC. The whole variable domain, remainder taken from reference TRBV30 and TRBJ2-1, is SQTIHQWPATLVQPVGSPLSLECTVEGTSNPNLYWYRQAAGRGLQLLFYSVGIGQISSEVPQNLSASRPQDRQFILSSKKLLLSDSGFYLCAWSSSWVAGASSYNEQFFGPGTRLTVL.

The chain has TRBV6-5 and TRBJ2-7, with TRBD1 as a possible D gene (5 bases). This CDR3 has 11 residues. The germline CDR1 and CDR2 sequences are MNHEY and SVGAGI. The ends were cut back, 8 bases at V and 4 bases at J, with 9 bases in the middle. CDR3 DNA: TGTGCCAGCTCGACAGATTACGAGCAGTACTTC. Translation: CASSTDYEQYF.

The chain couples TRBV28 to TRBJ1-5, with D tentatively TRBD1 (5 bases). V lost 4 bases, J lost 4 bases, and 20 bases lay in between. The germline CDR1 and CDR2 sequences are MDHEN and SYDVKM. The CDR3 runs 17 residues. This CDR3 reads CASSSPLEGGTNQPQHF. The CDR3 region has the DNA TGTGCCAGCAGTTCCCCCCTAGAAGGAGGGACGAATCAGCCCCAGCATTTT.